The 14 T cell receptor beta chains given below trace back to one sample, sequenced in a study of T cells after yellow fever vaccination. TCRdb re-called the 5' RACE reads with MiXCR, one entry per CDR3 protein. This repertoire shows approximately 550,000 distinct CDR3 sequences, approximately 21% found once; its top ten account for roughly 13%. The sequencing here drew on PBMCs, taken 15 days after the yellow fever booster vaccination. The receptors here all came from a man between 25 and 39 years old who received the YFV17D yellow fever vaccine.

This clonotype was seen more than once but under ten times. The V call is TRBV3-1, the J call TRBJ2-5, with 9 bases aligning to TRBD2. This CDR3 spans 16 amino acids. Trimming at V came to 1 base and at J to 2 bases, leaving 5 bases not matched to a gene. The germline V gene encodes CDR1 LGHDT and CDR2 YNNKEL (reference sequence). The CDR3 DNA sequence: TGTGCCAGCAGCCAAGGTGCGGGAGGGCCTCAAGAGACCCAGTACTTC. Its translation: CASSQGAGGPQETQYF.

The CDR3 here is CATSDTASTGELFF. The DNA of the CDR3 is TGTGCCACCAGTGATACAGCGTCCACCGGGGAGCTGTTTTTT. The chain links TRBV24-1 to TRBJ2-2; D not resolved. V was cut by 3 bases and J by 4 bases, with 8 bases left in between. Germline V gives CDR1 KGHDR, CDR2 SFDVKD. The CDR3 has 14 residues.

The table lists this clonotype with a few counts. The chain carries TRBV12-3 or TRBV12-4 and TRBJ1-6; a weak D match, TRBD1 (5 bases). V was trimmed by 1 base and J by 6 bases, leaving 13 bases between them. The CDR3 length is 16 residues. The CDR3 DNA is TGTGCCAGCAGTTTAGACTCGCAGGGAAGTAATTCACCCCTCCACTTT. Translated: CASSLDSQGSNSPLHF.

The chain has TRBV7-6 and TRBJ2-7, with D uncertain. V was shortened by 2 bases and J by 0 bases, with 8 bases between the two germline ends. The CDR3 runs to 14 residues. Germline-derived CDR1 and CDR2 are SGHVS and FNYEAQ. The CDR3: CASSLSESSYEQYF. The CDR3 DNA reads TGTGCCAGCAGCTTATCAGAGAGCTCCTACGAGCAGTACTTC.

This clonotype was seen only a few times. V usage is TRBV7-2 and J usage is TRBJ2-7, with 8 positions matching TRBD2. CDR1 is SGHTA, CDR2 FQGNSA, per germline. The trim removed 7 bases at V and 7 bases at J, leaving 15 bases unmatched. This CDR3 has 15 residues. Here the CDR3 reads CASIPAAGAMWEQYF. DNA for the CDR3: TGTGCCAGCATCCCTGCAGCGGGAGCTATGTGGGAGCAGTACTTC.

The V and J genes are TRBV9 and TRBJ2-5; 7 positions match TRBD1. The germline gives CDR1 SGDLS, CDR2 YYNGEE. V gave up 3 bases and J gave up 5 bases; unmatched junction bases: 7. This CDR3 spans 14 amino acids. In nucleotides, the CDR3 is TGTGCCAGCAGCGATTCCGGGACAGCGGAGACCCAGTACTTC. Translated, it gives CASSDSGTAETQYF.

The rearrangement joins TRBV15 to TRBJ2-7; D not resolved. CDR1 LNHNV and CDR2 YYDKDF come from the germline V gene (reference sequence). V was trimmed by 0 bases and J by 0 bases, leaving 6 bases between them. There are 14 residues in the CDR3. The DNA for the CDR3 is TGTGCCACCAGCAGAGATTTTCTCTCCTACGAGCAGTACTTC. This gives the protein CATSRDFLSYEQYF. Looking up the rest from reference TRBV15 and TRBJ2-7 gives the full variable domain: DAMVIQNPRYQVTQFGKPVTLSCSQTLNHNVMYWYQQKSSQAPKLLFHYYDKDFNNEADTPDNFQSRRPNTSFCFLDIRSPGLGDTAMYLCATSRDFLSYEQYFGPGTRLTVT.

This clonotype turned up a few times. The genes are TRBV7-2 and TRBJ2-2, with D possibly called TRBD1 or TRBD2 (5 bases each). The CDR3 has 16 amino acids. V lost 5 bases, J lost 3 bases, and 16 bases lay in between. The V gene's germline CDR1 is SGHTA and CDR2 FQGNSA. The CDR3 region is CASSQNLGVDTGELFF. For the CDR3, the DNA is TGTGCCAGCAGCCAAAACCTGGGGGTGGACACCGGGGAGCTGTTTTTT.

Only a few counts were recorded for this clonotype. The V gene is TRBV27, the J gene TRBJ2-5; 7 bases fit TRBD1. The CDR3 extends over 14 amino acids. V shed 5 bases and J 9 bases; nucleotides not matched to a gene: 12. Germline V gene sequence: CDR1 MNHEY, CDR2 SMNVEV (reference sequence). In DNA form, the CDR3 reads TGTGCCAGCAGTCTGACACAGGGGTCACGGGCCCAGTACTTC. It encodes CASSLTQGSRAQYF.

This clonotype was detected a few times. At one end the junction does not follow the germline gene, possibly because of a read error. The chain couples TRBV20-1 to TRBJ1-1, with D unresolved. Germline-derived CDR1 and CDR2 are DFQATT and SNEGSKA (reference sequence). There are 10 residues in the CDR3. For the CDR3, the DNA is TGCAGTGCTAGAGATCACCAAGCATTTTTT. Its protein is CSARDHQAFF.

This clonotype was found a few times. J is TRBJ2-7 and V is TRBV10-2; D remains unclear. From germline, CDR1 is WSHSY and CDR2 SAAADI. V lost 3 bases and J lost 5, with 5 bases in between. The length of the CDR3 is 11 residues. Here the CDR3 DNA reads TGCGCCAGCAGTGAACAGCACGAGCAGTACTTC. Its protein is CASSEQHEQYF.

This clonotype has a count of ten or more. V and J are TRBV12-3 or TRBV12-4 and TRBJ1-2; 7 bases align to TRBD1. Trimming removed 6 bases from V and 2 bases from J; junction bases left unmatched: 3. This CDR3 is 13 amino acids long. The chain's CDR3 is CASSRDSNYGYTF. In DNA, the CDR3 is TGTGCCAGCAGCCGGGACAGCAACTATGGCTACACCTTC.

The chain uses TRBV29-1 and TRBJ2-7, with D possibly TRBD2 on 6 matching bases. Per germline, CDR1 SQVTM and CDR2 ANQGSEA. The CDR3 runs 13 residues. Between the trimmed V and J ends, which lost 7 bases and 4 bases, there was a span of 17 bases. Written as DNA, the CDR3 is TGCAGCGCCTCAATGGGACTCCCGTACGAGCAGTACTTC. Translation gives CSASMGLPYEQYF.

CDR3 amino acids: CASSYTGSHRELFF. The CDR3 coding sequence is TGTGCCAGCAGCTATACAGGGTCCCACCGGGAGCTGTTTTTT. The J gene is TRBJ2-2, the V gene TRBV7-9, with D maybe TRBD1 (6 bases). Germline-derived CDR1 and CDR2 are SEHNR and FQNEAQ (reference sequence). The CDR3 has 14 residues. Deletions cut 4 bases from V and 9 bases from J, with 15 bases between.